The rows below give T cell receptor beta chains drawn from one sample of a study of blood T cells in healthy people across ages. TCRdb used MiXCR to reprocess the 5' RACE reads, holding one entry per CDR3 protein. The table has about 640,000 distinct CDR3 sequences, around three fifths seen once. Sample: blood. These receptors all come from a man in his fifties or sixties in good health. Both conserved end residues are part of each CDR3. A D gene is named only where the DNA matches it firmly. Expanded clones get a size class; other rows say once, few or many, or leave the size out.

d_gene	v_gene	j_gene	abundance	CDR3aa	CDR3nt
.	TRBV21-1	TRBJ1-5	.	CASSKVPGPQPQHF	TGTGCCAGCAGCAAAGTCCCGGGGCCCCAGCCCCAGCATTTT
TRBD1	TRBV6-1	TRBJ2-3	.	CASSGQTGGDTDTQYF	TGTGCCAGCAGTGGGCAGACAGGGGGGGATACAGATACGCAGTATTTT
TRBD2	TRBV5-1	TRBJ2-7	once	CTSSLGGRYEQYF	TGCACCAGCAGCTTGGGGGGGAGGTACGAGCAGTACTTC
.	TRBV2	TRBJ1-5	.	CASRPDTYNQPQHF	TGTGCCAGCAGACCGGACACCTACAATCAGCCCCAGCATTTT
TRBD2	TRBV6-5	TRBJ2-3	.	CASSYRASGRGRTDTQYF	TGTGCCAGCAGTTACCGGGCTAGCGGGAGGGGGAGGACAGATACGCAGTATTTT
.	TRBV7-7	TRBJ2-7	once	CASSLWATNHYEQYF	TGTGCCAGCAGCTTATGGGCAACCAACCACTATGAGCAGTACTTC
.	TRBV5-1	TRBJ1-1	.	CASGWTANTEAFF	TGCGCCAGCGGCTGGACGGCGAACACTGAAGCTTTCTTT
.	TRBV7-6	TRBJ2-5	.	CASSLSASVETQYF	TGTGCCAGCAGCTTATCCGCCAGTGTGGAGACCCAGTACTTC
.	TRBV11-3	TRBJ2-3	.	CASSLGAGLDTDTQYF	TGTGCCAGCAGCTTAGGAGCAGGGCTGGACACAGATACGCAGTATTTT
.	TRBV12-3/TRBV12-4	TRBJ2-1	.	CASSFRRRQGPNEQFF	TGTGCCAGCAGTTTTCGCCGTAGGCAGGGCCCCAATGAGCAGTTCTTC
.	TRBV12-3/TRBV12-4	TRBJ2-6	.	CASSGHPLSGANVLTF	TGTGCCAGCAGCGGACATCCTCTATCTGGGGCCAACGTCCTGACTTTC
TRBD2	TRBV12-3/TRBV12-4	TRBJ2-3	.	CASSVGTSGGARTQYF	TGTGCCAGCAGTGTCGGGACTAGCGGGGGGGCTCGTACGCAGTATTTT
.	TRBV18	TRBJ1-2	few	CASSPPGGGYGYTF	TGTGCCAGCTCACCACCAGGAGGGGGCTATGGCTACACCTTC
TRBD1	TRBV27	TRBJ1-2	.	CASSRLRNDRESLSYGYTF	TGTGCCAGCAGTCGCTTAAGGAATGACAGGGAGAGTTTGAGCTATGGCTACACCTTC
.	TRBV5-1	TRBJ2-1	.	CASSLAPQGPDNEQFF	TGCGCCAGTAGCTTGGCCCCACAGGGACCAGACAATGAGCAGTTCTTC
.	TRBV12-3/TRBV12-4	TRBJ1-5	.	CASSPREGRYQPQHF	TGTGCCAGCAGCCCTCGCGAGGGGAGATATCAGCCCCAGCATTTT
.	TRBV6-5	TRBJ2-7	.	CASSDQGTYEQYF	TGTGCCAGCAGTGACCAGGGAACTTACGAGCAGTACTTC
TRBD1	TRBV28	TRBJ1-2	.	CASSLARGSYGYTF	TGTGCCAGCAGTTTGGCCAGGGGGAGCTATGGCTACACCTTC
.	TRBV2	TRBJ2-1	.	CASSEGSLYNEQFF	TGTGCCAGCAGTGAAGGCTCTCTATACAATGAGCAGTTCTTC
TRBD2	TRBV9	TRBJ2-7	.	CASSFGGEGYEQYF	TGTGCCAGCAGCTTTGGGGGGGAAGGCTACGAGCAGTACTTC
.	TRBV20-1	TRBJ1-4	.	CSARAYRATNEKLFF	TGCAGTGCTAGAGCCTACAGGGCAACTAATGAAAAACTGTTTTTT
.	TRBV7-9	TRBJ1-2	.	CASSLALGARGGYTF	TGTGCCAGCAGCTTAGCGTTGGGGGCCCGGGGAGGCTACACCTTC
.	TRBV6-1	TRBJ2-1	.	CASSVPGQPETQFF	TGTGCCAGCAGTGTTCCGGGGCAGCCAGAGACCCAGTTCTTC
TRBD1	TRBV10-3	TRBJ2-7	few	CAISESGQGPYEQYF	TGTGCCATCAGTGAGTCGGGACAGGGACCCTACGAGCAGTACTTC
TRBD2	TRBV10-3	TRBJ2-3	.	CATRQAGEQDTQYF	TGTGCCACCAGGCAAGCGGGGGAGCAAGATACGCAGTATTTT
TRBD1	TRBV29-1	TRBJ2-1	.	CSVVQGEEQFF	TGCAGCGTTGTACAGGGGGAGGAGCAGTTCTTC
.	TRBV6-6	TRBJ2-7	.	CASSYSSGGAAYEQYF	TGTGCCAGCAGTTACTCGAGTGGGGGGGCAGCCTACGAGCAGTACTTC
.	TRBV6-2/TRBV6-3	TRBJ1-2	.	CASSYRGDSTGYTF	TGTGCCAGCAGTTACAGGGGCGACAGCACTGGCTACACCTTC
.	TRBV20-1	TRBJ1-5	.	CSAEQDSNQPQHF	TGCAGTGCTGAGCAGGATAGCAATCAGCCCCAGCATTTT
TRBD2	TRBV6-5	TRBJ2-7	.	CASNYGGGGSYEQYF	TGTGCCAGCAATTACGGGGGGGGCGGATCCTACGAGCAGTACTTC
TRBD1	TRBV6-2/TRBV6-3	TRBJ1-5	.	CASKADRGQQPQHF	TGTGCCAGCAAGGCGGACAGGGGGCAACAGCCCCAGCATTTT
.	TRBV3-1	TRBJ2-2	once	CASSQGSPGELFF	TGTGCCAGCAGCCAAGGGAGTCCCGGGGAGCTGTTTTTT
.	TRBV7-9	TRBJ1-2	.	CASSPNPDYGYTF	TGTGCCAGCAGCCCAAACCCAGACTATGGCTACACCTTC
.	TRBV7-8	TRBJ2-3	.	CACSLGAGSDTQYF	TGTGCCTGCAGCTTAGGGGCAGGGTCAGATACGCAGTATTTT
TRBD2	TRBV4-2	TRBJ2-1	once	CASSDAGGPYNEQFF	TGTGCCAGCAGCGACGCGGGGGGGCCCTACAATGAGCAGTTCTTC
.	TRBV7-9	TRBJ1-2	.	CASSLARGGTNYGYTF	TGTGCCAGCAGCTTAGCGCGGGGGGGCACTAACTATGGCTACACCTTC
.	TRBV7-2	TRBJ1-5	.	CASSLWGYSNQPQHF	TGTGCCAGCAGCTTATGGGGCTATAGCAATCAGCCCCAGCATTTT
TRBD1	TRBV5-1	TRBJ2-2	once	CASSDVMEGTGGSGELFF	TGCGCCAGCAGCGATGTCATGGAGGGGACAGGGGGTTCCGGGGAGCTGTTTTTT
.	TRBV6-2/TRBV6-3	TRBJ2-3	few	CASTPVGVSTDTQYF	TGTGCCAGCACCCCGGTTGGGGTAAGCACAGATACGCAGTATTTT
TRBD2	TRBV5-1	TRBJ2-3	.	CASSWRGTTDTQYF	TGCGCCAGCAGCTGGCGGGGGACCACAGATACGCAGTATTTT
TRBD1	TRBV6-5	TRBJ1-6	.	CASSYAGTGNSPLHF	TGTGCCAGCAGTTACGCCGGGACAGGGAATTCACCCCTCCACTTT
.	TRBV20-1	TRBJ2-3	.	CSARTTTDTQYF	TGCAGTGCTAGGACTACCACAGATACGCAGTATTTT
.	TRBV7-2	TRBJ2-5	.	CASSLNGFETQYF	TGTGCCAGCAGCTTAAATGGGTTTGAGACCCAGTACTTC
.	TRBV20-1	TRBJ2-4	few	CSASSPNRLDQYF	TGCAGTGCTAGTTCTCCCAACCGGCTGGATCAGTACTTC